What follows is one TCR beta chain and its context. The antigen is undetermined. CDR1 is LNHDA, CDR2 SQIVND, per germline (reference sequence). The germline V and J ends were trimmed by 6 bases and 6 bases, with 13 bases remaining between them. The CDR3 covers 13 residues. Data came from immunoSEQ multiplex PCR; TCRdb stores just in-frame clones and leaves some out. The sample has 72,000 or so clones, roughly 90% seen once; the top ten hold 24%. This sample was included in a study of T cell responses to AZD1222 COVID-19 vaccine. Notes on the study in general: With dominance at 160-218 and 743-854, vaccine-associated CD4 TCRs spanned spike. Among the donors, most were white British and more were female, and clonal diversity was possibly underestimated.

The source is an adult in good health. The chain uses TRBV19 and TRBJ2-3; no reliable D call. The sample was peripheral blood, taken on day 0 of AZD1222 vaccination. The CDR3 spells CASSPRRADTQYF. CDR3 DNA sequence: TGTGCCAGTAGCCCCCGGCGAGCGGATACGCAGTATTTT. Full variable domain (remainder filled in from reference TRBV19 and TRBJ2-3): DGGITQSPKYLFRKEGQNVTLSCEQNLNHDAMYWYRQDPGQGLRLIYYSQIVNDFQKGDIAEGYSVSREKKESFPLTVTSAQKNPTAFYLCASSPRRADTQYFGPGTRLTVL.